The present T cell receptor (beta chain) was sequenced within a study of liver allograft versus peripheral blood T cells. As for the study in general: Transplanted-liver and recipient peripheral blood T cell receptor repertoires were compared. The study, taken as a whole, reports: Reportedly, liver allograft T cell receptor repertoires differed from peripheral blood ones.

Turning to this clonotype: Its antigen is still unknown.

TCRdb processed the reads anew with MiXCR; each CDR3 protein has one entry. The sample carries 9,500 to 12,000 distinct CDR3 sequences, 20% to 25% recorded once. This CDR3 comprises 13 residues. The V and J ends lost 5 bases and 7 bases respectively, with 14 bases between them. Germline V CDR1 and CDR2: DFQATT, SNEGSKA (reference sequence). The sequence was obtained from a human patient who had a liver transplant. Part of the T cell pool may stem from the graft donor. V usage is TRBV20-1 and J usage is TRBJ1-4; tentatively, D is TRBD1 (6 bases). In nucleotides, the CDR3 is TGCAGTGCTCGACCAGGGGTGCGTGAAAAACTGTTTTTT. It codes for CSARPGVREKLFF.